The clone carrying this T cell receptor beta chain has ten or more counts. Its antigen is still unknown. The data stem from a study of T-cell reconstitution after alpha-beta-depleted transplantation in children. TCRbeta library construction was performed incorporating unique molecular identifiers. TCRdb recomputed calls from the PCR reads with MiXCR, one row per CDR3 protein. The table has 600,000 to 700,000 distinct CDR3 sequences, around 14% seen once; the top ten hold 0.79%. Study-level findings and limits: The main origin of T-cell counts and diversity one year after transplant was newly produced T cells.

With V trimmed by 5 bases and J by 6 bases, 10 bases remained unmatched. This CDR3 comprises 16 residues. Germline lookup yields CDR1 MDHEN and CDR2 SYDVKM. The source material was PBMCs, sampled before TCRalphabeta/CD19-depleted stem cell transplant. The origin of this receptor is a girl aged 2 to 9 with congenital amegakaryocytic thrombocytopenia, due to receive a stem cell transplant. The chain is built from TRBV28 and TRBJ2-1; 10 bases are a match to TRBD2. The CDR3 bases are TGTGCCAGCAGTCCTCTAAGCGGGAGGGCCATCAATGAGCAGTTCTTC. Its protein product is CASSPLSGRAINEQFF. The variable domain in full, completed from reference TRBV28 and TRBJ2-1, reads DVKVTQSSRYLVKRTGEKVFLECVQDMDHENMFWYRQDPGLGLRLIYFSYDVKMKEKGDIPEGYSVSREKKERFSLILESASTNQTSMYLCASSPLSGRAINEQFFGPGTRLTVL.